Following are 24 T cell receptor beta chains from one sample sequenced in a study of T cells in Graves' hyperthyroidism and ophthalmopathy. The CDR3 regions of TCR beta were amplified from RNA transcripts. During a first-round RT-PCR of the TCR CDR3, the HTBI primer set was used. TCRdb reanalysed the multiplex PCR reads using MiXCR and keeps one entry per CDR3 protein. The data show fewer than 400,000 distinct CDR3 sequences, around 14% seen once. Sequenced material: blood. The receptor source for this set is a woman under 30 with Graves' hyperthyroidism that later progressed to Graves' ophthalmopathy.

V and J are TRBV11-2 and TRBJ2-3; D is unresolved. V lost 1 base and J lost 4, with 9 bases in between. Germline loops: CDR1 SGHAT, CDR2 FQNNGV. The CDR3 extends over 14 amino acids. CDR3 nucleotides: TGTGCCAGCAGCTTAGTCGTCCGGTCAGATACGCAGTATTTT. Amino acid sequence: CASSLVVRSDTQYF.

Ten or more counts support this clonotype. The chain carries TRBV2 and TRBJ2-1; possibly TRBD2 for D (6 bases). The V end lost 5 bases, the J end lost 7 bases, and 9 bases lay between the germline ends. Germline CDR1 SNHLY, CDR2 FYNNEI. CDR3 size: 12 residues. CDR3 coding DNA: TGTGCCAGCAGTTCCCGGGGGAATGAGCAGTTCTTC. It yields the protein CASSSRGNEQFF.

Worth noting for this clonotype: Possible read error: a much larger clone is one base away. V gene TRBV3-1 combines with J gene TRBJ1-2; TRBD1 agrees at 11 bases. Trimming cost V 3 bases and J 6 bases; bases outside gene matches: 6. This CDR3 has 15 amino acids. Germline-derived CDR1 and CDR2 are LGHDT and YNNKEL (reference sequence). The DNA of the CDR3 is TGTGCCAGCAGCCATTGGGAGGACAGGGGGCATGGCTACACCTTC. Its translation: CASSHWEDRGHGYTF.

This clonotype was detected many times. The rearrangement uses TRBV11-2 and TRBJ2-1, with D possibly called TRBD1 or TRBD2 (5 bases each). The CDR3 totals 17 residues. Germline CDR1 and CDR2: SGHAT and FQNNGV. The V end was cut by 0 bases, the J end by 5 bases, with 17 bases between. The chain's CDR3 is CASSLDVDGTTDNEQFF. The DNA for the CDR3 is TGTGCCAGCAGCTTAGATGTAGACGGGACCACTGACAATGAGCAGTTCTTC.

As to this clonotype: A much more abundant neighbour one base away suggests this may be a read error. The rearrangement joins TRBV6-5 to TRBJ2-4, with D unresolved. This CDR3 has 17 amino acids. Germline V CDR1 and CDR2: MNHEY, SVGAGI. Trimming shortened V by 2 bases and J by 0 bases, and 14 bases separated the two germline ends. The CDR3: CASSYRTASPAKNIQYF. The DNA of the CDR3 is TGTGCCAGCAGTTACCGTACAGCGTCCCCAGCCAAAAACATTCAGTACTTC.

This clonotype was counted ten times or more. J is TRBJ2-3 and V is TRBV27; no reliable D call. The CDR3 contains 13 residues. Trimming removed 5 bases from V and 2 bases from J, with 8 bases in between. Per germline, CDR1 MNHEY and CDR2 SMNVEV (reference sequence). Here the CDR3 DNA reads TGTGCCAGCAGTATGGGCCACACAGATACGCAGTATTTT. This codes for CASSMGHTDTQYF.

This clonotype has at least ten counts. The J gene is TRBJ2-1, the V gene TRBV28, with D perhaps TRBD2 (7 bases). Trimming removed 3 bases from V and 4 bases from J, with 19 bases in between. Looked up from germline, CDR1 is MDHEN and CDR2 is SYDVKM. This CDR3 has 17 amino acids. The CDR3 DNA is TGTGCCAGCAGTTTTCGGGGGCTAGCGGACATGTACAATGAGCAGTTCTTC. Its protein is CASSFRGLADMYNEQFF.

In regard to this clonotype: One base away lies a much larger clone, so this may be a sequencing read error. CDR3 loop: CASSLGNRRGPSSYERYF. Written as DNA, the CDR3 is TGTGCCAGCAGCTTAGGCAACCGACGGGGGCCTAGCTCCTACGAGCGGTACTTC. The rearrangement uses TRBV7-9 and TRBJ2-7, with D perhaps matching TRBD1 or TRBD2 (6 bases each). This CDR3 has 18 amino acids. Germline loops: CDR1 SEHNR, CDR2 FQNEAQ (reference sequence).

In the case of this clonotype: A much larger clone sits a single nucleotide away, making a read error possible. J is TRBJ2-5 and V is TRBV18, with TRBD2 matching over 8 bases. CDR1 is KGHSH and CDR2 is LQKENI in the germline V gene. Losses at the gene ends were 10 bases for V and 0 bases for J; bases not matched to a gene: 7. This CDR3 region has 14 residues. The CDR3 loop is CATRSGGDQETQYF. In nucleotides, the CDR3 is TGTGCCACCCGTTCGGGAGGGGACCAAGAGACCCAGTACTTC.

The chain carries TRBV20-1 and TRBJ1-1; 12 bases line up with TRBD1. The length of the CDR3 is 13 residues. Germline CDR1 reads DFQATT; CDR2 reads SNEGSKA (reference sequence). The CDR3 nucleotides are TGCAGAGGGGGACAGGGGGCGCTAGTACGAGCTTTCTTT. Translation gives CRGGQGALVRAFF.

The chain combines TRBV19 with TRBJ2-2; 13 nucleotides match TRBD2. Trimming took 3 bases from V and 4 from J; bases not matched to a gene: 5. The CDR3 length is 17 residues. CDR1 is LNHDA and CDR2 is SQIVND in the germline V gene (reference sequence). The CDR3 DNA follows: TGTGCCAGTAGTATCCGAGGGACTAGCGGGACCACCGGGGAGCTGTTTTTT. Protein product: CASSIRGTSGTTGELFF.

This clonotype has just a few counts. V usage is TRBV6-2 or TRBV6-3 and J usage is TRBJ2-4; the D is unclear. The CDR3 is made up of 12 amino acids. The ends were cut back, 7 bases at V and 6 bases at J, with 10 bases in the middle. Germline V gene sequence: CDR1 MNHEY, CDR2 SVGEGT. The CDR3 sequence is CASIGFRNIQYF. As DNA, the CDR3 is TGTGCCAGCATCGGATTTAGAAACATTCAGTACTTC.

This clonotype was counted only a few times. V is TRBV2 and J is TRBJ2-5; D may be TRBD1 (6 bases). Germline lookup yields CDR1 SNHLY and CDR2 FYNNEI. The CDR3 spans 14 residues. Trimming stripped 8 bases from V and 2 bases from J, with 15 bases between. The CDR3 DNA is TGTGCCAGCTCCTTGAATAGGGGGCAAGAGACCCAGTACTTC. It encodes CASSLNRGQETQYF.

This clonotype was counted at least ten times. The rearrangement links TRBV28 to TRBJ2-1, with 7 bases matching TRBD1. The CDR3 loop spans 19 amino acids. The germline V gene has CDR1 MDHEN and CDR2 SYDVKM. J gave up 0 bases and V 6 bases, and 17 bases lay outside the gene matches. DNA of the CDR3: TGTGCCAGCAGCACCCCGCAACCCACAGGGGATAGCTCCTACAATGAGCAGTTCTTC. Translation: CASSTPQPTGDSSYNEQFF.

A note on this clonotype: A much larger clone is a single base away; this may be a read error. The final CDR3 position lacks the conserved phenylalanine or tryptophan, pointing to a likely read error. This chain links TRBV27 with TRBJ2-7; TRBD1 matches at 10 bases. Germline V CDR1 and CDR2: MNHEY, SMNVEV (reference sequence). J lost 2 bases, V lost 4 bases, and 11 bases had no gene match. The CDR3 spans 17 residues. CDR3 sequence: CASSSSGTGARAYEQYL. In DNA, the CDR3 is TGTGCCAGCAGTTCTTCCGGGACAGGGGCTCGGGCCTACGAGCAGTACCTC.

This chain uses TRBV7-2 with TRBJ2-3; 10 nucleotides line up with TRBD1. CDR3 length equals 16 residues. The V gene end was trimmed by 2 bases and the J gene end by 4 bases; junction bases not matched to a gene: 6. The germline gives CDR1 SGHTA, CDR2 FQGNSA. The CDR3 reads CASSLTTGGGSDTQYF. In nucleotides, the CDR3 is TGTGCCAGCAGCTTAACGACAGGGGGCGGGTCAGATACGCAGTATTTT. Supplemented by reference TRBV7-2 and TRBJ2-3, the full variable domain reads GAGVSQSPSNKVTEKGKDVELRCDPISGHTALYWYRQSLGQGLEFLIYFQGNSAPDKSGLPSDRFSAERTGGSVSTLTIQRTQQEDSAVYLCASSLTTGGGSDTQYFGPGTRLTVL.

This clonotype was detected many times. The V gene is TRBV6-2 or TRBV6-3, the J gene TRBJ2-7; a possible D gene is TRBD2 (5 bases). This CDR3 spans 15 amino acids. V shed 0 bases and J shed 6 bases, with 15 bases lying between them. Germline assignment: CDR1 MNHEY and CDR2 SVGEGT. The CDR3 sequence: CASSYSTPGIGEQYF. The CDR3 bases are TGTGCCAGCAGTTACTCGACTCCGGGAATAGGCGAGCAGTACTTC.

In this sample, this clonotype turned up a few times. A single base separates this from a much larger clone, so it may be a read error. The gene calls are TRBV20-1 and TRBJ1-1; no clear D gene. The V gene's germline CDR1 is DFQATT and CDR2 SNEGSKA (reference sequence). V lost 6 bases and J 4 bases, leaving 18 bases between the germline ends. CDR3 length: 14 amino acids. The CDR3 sequence is CSANPFEEGTEAFF. As DNA, the CDR3 is TGCAGTGCCAACCCCTTTGAGGAGGGCACTGAAGCTTTCTTT.

The chain employs TRBV6-1 and TRBJ2-7; 8 nucleotides match TRBD1. The CDR3 runs to 17 residues. In germline, CDR1 is MNHNS, CDR2 SASEGT. V shed 6 bases, J shed 9 bases, and the junction held 22 bases outside the gene matches. In nucleotides, the CDR3 is TGTGCCAGCAGCCCCGGGACAGGTCTCCGGGCGGCGCGAGGGCAGTACTTC. Translation gives CASSPGTGLRAARGQYF.

Turning to this clonotype: Since a much larger clone is just one base distant, this may be a read error. V is TRBV29-1 and J is TRBJ2-1; possibly TRBD1 for D (6 bases). Germline V gene sequence: CDR1 SQVTM, CDR2 ANQGSEA. V lost 6 bases and J lost 0, with 9 bases in between. CDR3 length: 13 amino acids. CDR3 in amino acids: CSVGQSSYNEQFF. As DNA, the CDR3 is TGCAGCGTGGGACAAAGCTCCTACAATGAGCAGTTCTTC.

This clonotype appeared many times. This sequence joins TRBV20-1 and TRBJ1-1; no firm D call. The CDR3 runs to 14 residues. Germline V gene sequence: CDR1 DFQATT, CDR2 SNEGSKA (reference sequence). The CDR3 nucleotides read TGCAGCTTGTCCGGGGAGACCCCCCAAGGTGAAGCTTTCTTT. This sequence encodes CSLSGETPQGEAFF.

This chain joins TRBV19 and TRBJ2-3, with D possibly matching TRBD2 (5 bases). The V end was cut by 8 bases, the J end by 2 bases, with 20 bases between. Germline V gene lookup returns CDR1 LNHDA and CDR2 SQIVND (reference sequence). The CDR3 has 16 amino acids. Here the CDR3 DNA reads TGTGCCAGTTCTTTCCGCGGGCAGGTTATCACAGATACGCAGTATTTT. As protein: CASSFRGQVITDTQYF. The variable domain in full, completed from reference TRBV19 and TRBJ2-3, reads DGGITQSPKYLFRKEGQNVTLSCEQNLNHDAMYWYRQDPGQGLRLIYYSQIVNDFQKGDIAEGYSVSREKKESFPLTVTSAQKNPTAFYLCASSFRGQVITDTQYFGPGTRLTVL.

This clonotype showed up many times. The chain links TRBV28 to TRBJ2-7; D ambiguous. This CDR3 is 14 amino acids long. The germline V gene has CDR1 MDHEN and CDR2 SYDVKM. V gave up 2 bases and J gave up 8 bases, with 16 bases separating them. The CDR3 region is CASSLRTVNVQQYF. In nucleotides, the CDR3 is TGTGCCAGCAGTTTAAGGACGGTAAATGTGCAGCAGTACTTC.

The CDR3 sequence is CSVPSGDDGYTF. Here the CDR3 DNA reads TGCAGTGTTCCATCAGGGGATGATGGCTACACCTTC. The V and J genes are TRBV20-1 and TRBJ1-2; weak D call: TRBD1 (6 bases). Trimming removed 7 bases at V and 6 bases at J, with 15 bases between. CDR3 length: 12 amino acids. CDR1 and CDR2 (germline): DFQATT, SNEGSKA (reference sequence).